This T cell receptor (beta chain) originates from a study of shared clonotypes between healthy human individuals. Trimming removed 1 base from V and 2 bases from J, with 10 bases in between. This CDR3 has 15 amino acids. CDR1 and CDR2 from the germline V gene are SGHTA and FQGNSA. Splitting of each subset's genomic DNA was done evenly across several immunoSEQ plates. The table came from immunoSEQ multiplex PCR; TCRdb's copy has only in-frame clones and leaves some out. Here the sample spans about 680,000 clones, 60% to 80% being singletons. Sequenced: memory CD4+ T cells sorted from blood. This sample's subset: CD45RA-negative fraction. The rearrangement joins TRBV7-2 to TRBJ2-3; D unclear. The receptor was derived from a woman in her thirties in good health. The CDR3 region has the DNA TGTGCCAGCAGCTTAGTGTCTCTGATCACAGATACGCAGTATTTT. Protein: CASSLVSLITDTQYF. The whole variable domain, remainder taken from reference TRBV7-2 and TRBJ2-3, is GAGVSQSPSNKVTEKGKDVELRCDPISGHTALYWYRQSLGQGLEFLIYFQGNSAPDKSGLPSDRFSAERTGGSVSTLTIQRTQQEDSAVYLCASSLVSLITDTQYFGPGTRLTVL.